The subject of this entry is one T cell receptor beta chain. Antigen unknown. V was cut by 5 bases and J by 1 base, with 12 bases left in between. CDR1 and CDR2 from the germline V gene are SEHNR and FQNEAQ (reference sequence). This CDR3 region has 14 residues. Profiled with immunoSEQ multiplex PCR; TCRdb holds only in-frame clones, not every one. The data show about 100,000 clones, with approximately 90% seen just once and under 4% held by the top ten. This specimen comes from a study of T cell responses to AZD1222 COVID-19 vaccine. Regarding the study as a whole: Nearly half of the spike-specific TCRs reportedly recognize variant regions that carry no mutations. Seropositive at baseline were only 5 or 6 AZD1222 recipients. At 160-218 and 743-854, vaccine-associated CD4 TCRs were dominant, and they spanned spike.

The source was peripheral blood, collected on day 0 of AZD1222 vaccination. The rearrangement links TRBV7-9 to TRBJ2-7; D may match TRBD1 or TRBD2 (5 bases each). The receptor was derived from an adult in good health. The CDR3 sequence: CASSLRGGSYEQYF. CDR3 nucleotides: TGTGCCAGCAGCCTGCGTGGGGGATCCTACGAGCAGTACTTC.